A single sample is the source of the 10 T cell receptor beta chains below, sequenced in a study of shared T cell receptors in the human thymus. The table came from immunoSEQ multiplex PCR; TCRdb's copy has only in-frame clones and leaves some out. The sample carries about 380,000 clones, approximately 95% recorded once. The sample taken for sequencing was thymocytes. Receptors were obtained from a human donor.

The chain joins TRBV5-4 to TRBJ2-7; D remains unclear. The CDR3 extends over 14 amino acids. Germline V lookup: CDR1 SGHNT, CDR2 YYREEE (reference sequence). Trimming left V 3 bases short and J 3 bases short, with 13 bases between. CDR3 residues: CASSSLKPFYEQYF. In DNA, the CDR3 is TGTGCCAGCAGCTCACTAAAACCCTTCTACGAGCAGTACTTC.

The chain is built from TRBV19 and TRBJ2-3; TRBD2 agrees at 10 bases. Germline CDR1 and CDR2: LNHDA and SQIVND (reference sequence). The CDR3 sequence is 14 residues long. The V gene end was trimmed by 1 base and the J gene end by 5 bases; junction bases not matched to a gene: 0. The CDR3 here is CASSIGLAGDTQYF. As DNA, the CDR3 is TGTGCCAGTAGTATAGGACTAGCGGGAGATACGCAGTATTTT.

The rearrangement links TRBV21-1 to TRBJ1-5; TRBD1 was called by the table and not checked on the DNA. TRBV21-1 is listed as a pseudogene. The CDR3 is 16 residues long. Here the CDR3 DNA reads TGTGCCAGCAGCAAAAAAGTGGGCAGATTCAATCAGCCCCAGCATTTT. Translated, it gives CASSKKVGRFNQPQHF.

The CDR3 DNA reads TGCGCCAGCAGCCAACCTCTAGGACAGGGGGCTACATCTAACTATGGCTACACCTTC. This codes for CASSQPLGQGATSNYGYTF. The chain has TRBV4-1 and TRBJ1-2, with 11 bases identical to TRBD1. The CDR3 has 19 residues. J was trimmed by 0 bases and V by 2 bases; bases with no gene match: 11. Germline V CDR1 and CDR2: MGHRA, YSYEKL.

The rearrangement uses TRBV13 and TRBJ2-5; 9 nucleotides align to TRBD2. CDR1 is PRHDT, CDR2 FYEKMQ, per germline (reference sequence). This CDR3 spans 16 amino acids. With V trimmed by 4 bases and J by 3 bases, 9 bases remained unmatched. The CDR3 spells CASSSPIAGEKETQYF. As DNA, the CDR3 is TGTGCCAGCAGCTCGCCAATAGCGGGGGAGAAAGAGACCCAGTACTTC.

Notes on this clone: The same CDR3 also results from other DNA sequences found in this sample. The chain employs TRBV7-2 and TRBJ2-7; 13 bases match TRBD2. Germline V gives CDR1 SGHTA, CDR2 FQGNSA. CDR3 length: 15 residues. V dropped 1 base and J dropped 4; count of bases not matched to a gene: 1. This CDR3 is CASSLGTSGSYEQYF. CDR3 bases: TGTGCCAGCAGCTTAGGGACTAGCGGGAGTTACGAGCAGTACTTC.

V and J are TRBV30 and TRBJ2-3; unclear D gene. The germline gives CDR1 GTSNPN, CDR2 SVGIG (reference sequence). Trimming removed 0 bases at V and 4 bases at J, with 14 bases between. CDR3 length: 15 amino acids. CDR3 region: CAWSVPKESPDTQYF. The CDR3 region has the DNA TGTGCCTGGAGTGTACCCAAGGAGTCTCCAGATACGCAGTATTTT. The full variable domain, with the rest looked up from reference TRBV30 and TRBJ2-3, is SQTIHQWPATLVQPVGSPLSLECTVEGTSNPNLYWYRQAAGRGLQLLFYSVGIGQISSEVPQNLSASRPQDRQFILSSKKLLLSDSGFYLCAWSVPKESPDTQYFGPGTRLTVL.

The gene calls are TRBV28 and TRBJ1-2, with a tentative D call TRBD1 (5 bases). CDR1 is MDHEN and CDR2 is SYDVKM in the germline V gene. The germline V and J ends were trimmed by 3 bases and 8 bases, with 16 bases remaining between them. This CDR3 region has 14 residues. The CDR3 loop reads CASSLQGPSRGYTF. CDR3 DNA sequence: TGTGCCAGCAGTTTGCAGGGACCGTCACGGGGCTACACCTTC.

The chain combines TRBV6-1 with TRBJ1-5; the D gene is possibly TRBD1 (6 bases). The germline V gene has CDR1 MNHNS and CDR2 SASEGT. V was shortened by 10 bases and J by 0 bases, with 13 bases between the two germline ends. The CDR3 extends over 14 amino acids. The CDR3 loop is CATLDSYSNQPQHF. The CDR3 nucleotides are TGTGCCACTTTGGACAGCTATAGCAATCAGCCCCAGCATTTT.

This sequence joins TRBV18 and TRBJ1-2; 7 bases fit TRBD1. This CDR3 is built from 13 residues. From germline, CDR1 is KGHSH and CDR2 LQKENI. V dropped 6 bases and J dropped 8; count of bases not matched to a gene: 9. The CDR3 DNA is TGTGCCAGCTCCCCGGGACAGTCTCCGGGCTACACCTTC. Translation gives CASSPGQSPGYTF. The entire variable domain, with the rest obtained from reference TRBV18 and TRBJ1-2, is as follows: NAGVMQNPRHLVRRRGQEARLRCSPMKGHSHVYWYRQLPEEGLKFMVYLQKENIIDESGMPKERFSAEFPKEGPSILRIQQVVRGDSAAYFCASSPGQSPGYTFGSGTRLTVV.